Below, 22 T cell receptor beta chains from the same sample are listed, as sequenced in a study of TIL therapy for anti-PD-1-resistant metastatic lung cancer. Noted time point: pre-treatment sample, taken before nivolumab and TIL therapy. This was the immunoSEQ v3 assay. Produced via immunoSEQ multiplex PCR; TCRdb's table is partial and in-frame only. Found here are about 19,000 clones, almost 80% of them singletons; the top ten hold under 8%. The source material was blood, sampled at baseline. These receptors all come from a person aged 25-85 years with non-small cell lung cancer.

The chain uses TRBV5-1 and TRBJ2-5, with D perhaps TRBD2 (6 bases). CDR3 length equals 14 residues. Trimming removed 10 bases from V and 1 base from J, with 17 bases in between. CDR1 is SGHRS, CDR2 YFSETQ, per germline. The CDR3 is CASAHSGLQETQYF. The DNA for the CDR3 is TGCGCCTCGGCTCATAGCGGACTCCAAGAGACCCAGTACTTC.

This rearrangement joins TRBV11-2 to TRBJ2-7; perhaps TRBD2 as D (5 bases). CDR3 length equals 14 residues. Trimming removed 1 base at V and 0 bases at J, with 7 bases between. Germline lookup yields CDR1 SGHAT and CDR2 FQNNGV. CDR3 protein: CASSLVGSSYEQYF. The CDR3 DNA sequence: TGTGCCAGCAGCTTAGTAGGGAGCTCCTACGAGCAGTACTTC.

DNA for the CDR3: TGTGCCAGCAGTCTCCGACAGGGGGCGCGGGGTGGCTACACCTTC. Encoded protein: CASSLRQGARGGYTF. The rearrangement joins TRBV27 to TRBJ1-2; 10 bases are shared with TRBD1. V dropped 5 bases and J dropped 7; count of bases not matched to a gene: 10. Per the germline V gene, CDR1 is MNHEY and CDR2 is SMNVEV (reference sequence). The CDR3 length is 15 residues.

This clone was seen only a few times. In DNA form, the CDR3 reads TGTGCCAGCAGTTACTCCACAGATACGCAGTATTTT. Residues: CASSYSTDTQYF. V gene TRBV9 combines with J gene TRBJ2-3; D remains ambiguous. The length of the CDR3 is 12 residues. CDR1 is SGDLS and CDR2 is YYNGEE in the germline V gene. Trimming cost V 5 bases and J 2 bases, with 6 bases left between them.

The rearrangement uses TRBV6-2 or TRBV6-3 and TRBJ1-6; D is unclear. This CDR3 comprises 13 residues. CDR1 and CDR2 (germline): MNHEY, SVGEGT. The V and J ends lost 3 bases and 5 bases respectively, with 5 bases between them. CDR3 in DNA: TGTGCCAGCAGTTATACGGATAATTCACCCCTCCACTTT. It is translated as CASSYTDNSPLHF.

The chain links TRBV24-1 to TRBJ1-2; D is uncertain. Germline CDR1 KGHDR, CDR2 SFDVKD. Trimming pared 2 bases from V and 2 bases from J, leaving 8 bases between. There are 14 residues in the CDR3. CDR3 sequence: CATSDWSQNYGYTF. The CDR3, as DNA: TGTGCCACCAGTGATTGGAGCCAAAACTATGGCTACACCTTC.

The J gene is TRBJ1-1, the V gene TRBV19, with D perhaps matching TRBD1 (5 bases). V was pared by 7 bases and J by 6 bases, with 15 bases between. From germline, CDR1 is LNHDA and CDR2 SQIVND (reference sequence). The CDR3 is 13 residues long. The CDR3 loop reads CASTLTVVAEAFF. Written as DNA, the CDR3 is TGTGCCAGTACACTGACAGTTGTTGCTGAAGCTTTCTTT.

V gene TRBV5-1 combines with J gene TRBJ2-2; 9 bases agree with TRBD2. The CDR3 is 15 residues long. Germline V gene data show CDR1 as SGHRS and CDR2 as YFSETQ. V trimming: 0 bases; J trimming: 3 bases; junction bases outside the gene matches: 0. DNA of the CDR3: TGCGCCAGCAGCTTGGGACTAGCGGACACCGGGGAGCTGTTTTTT. This codes for CASSLGLADTGELFF.

This clone was observed once. DNA of the CDR3: TGTGCCAGCAGCTTAACCAATGAGCAGTTCTTC. Residues: CASSLTNEQFF. The gene calls are TRBV7-2 and TRBJ2-1; no clear D. Germline V gives CDR1 SGHTA, CDR2 FQGNSA. This CDR3 spans 11 amino acids. Deletions cut 2 bases from V and 6 bases from J, with 2 bases between.

This chain links TRBV7-9 with TRBJ1-4; the match to TRBD1 covers 9 bases. The CDR3 has 14 residues. The germline V gene encodes CDR1 SEHNR and CDR2 FQNEAQ (reference sequence). Trimming removed 1 base from V and 6 bases from J; junction bases left unmatched: 0. The CDR3 is CASSLGTGDEKLFF. The CDR3 region has the DNA TGTGCCAGCAGCTTAGGGACAGGGGATGAAAAACTGTTTTTT.

V is TRBV27 and J is TRBJ2-3; D is uncertain. CDR1 and CDR2 (germline): MNHEY, SMNVEV (reference sequence). This CDR3 region has 17 residues. V was trimmed by 1 base and J by 2 bases, leaving 16 bases between them. CDR3 nucleotides: TGTGCCAGCAGTTTATTAGGCTCCGCTTTATCCACAGATACGCAGTATTTT. It encodes CASSLLGSALSTDTQYF.

The V and J genes are TRBV9 and TRBJ1-2, with a possible D match to TRBD1 (6 bases). Trimming stripped 1 base from V and 1 base from J, with 17 bases between. This CDR3 spans 17 amino acids. Germline V gene sequence: CDR1 SGDLS, CDR2 YYNGEE. The CDR3 region is CASSVKVGGAVNYGYTF. In DNA form, the CDR3 reads TGTGCCAGCAGCGTAAAAGTCGGGGGGGCAGTTAACTATGGCTACACCTTC.

This chain joins TRBV11-2 and TRBJ2-7, with D uncertain. The CDR3 consists of 14 residues. The V and J ends lost 2 bases and 0 bases respectively, with 8 bases between them. Germline assignment: CDR1 SGHAT and CDR2 FQNNGV. DNA for the CDR3: TGTGCCAGCAGCTTACCAGGACGCTCCTACGAGCAGTACTTC. Amino acid sequence: CASSLPGRSYEQYF.

V is TRBV23-1 and J is TRBJ2-1; 8 bases are a match to TRBD2. TRBV23-1 is designated an ORF whose function remains uncertain. The length of the CDR3 is 15 residues. J lost 4 bases, V lost 6 bases, and 8 bases had no gene match. The CDR3 here is CASRQPCGRYNEQFF. DNA of the CDR3: TGCGCCAGCAGACAACCCTGCGGGAGGTACAATGAGCAGTTCTTC.

The rearrangement uses TRBV6-6 and TRBJ1-2; D unclear. V gave up 8 bases and J gave up 2 bases, with 15 bases separating them. This CDR3 region has 14 residues. The germline gives CDR1 MNHNY, CDR2 SVGAGI (reference sequence). CDR3 amino acids: CASQLVPRNYGYTF. CDR3 bases: TGTGCCAGCCAGTTGGTTCCGAGGAACTATGGCTACACCTTC.

The sample holds a few counts of this clone. V usage is TRBV7-9 and J usage is TRBJ1-1; 10 bases are a match to TRBD1. Germline V gene lookup returns CDR1 SEHNR and CDR2 FQNEAQ (reference sequence). Trimming at V came to 5 bases and at J to 6 bases, leaving 9 bases not matched to a gene. The length of the CDR3 is 15 residues. CDR3 protein: CASSPRDRGFSEAFF. The CDR3 DNA follows: TGTGCCAGCAGCCCCCGGGACAGGGGATTTTCTGAAGCTTTCTTT.

By frequency in the sample, this clone is medium-sized. This chain links TRBV6-5 with TRBJ2-1, with D unresolved. Trimming removed 2 bases from V and 1 base from J, with 9 bases in between. The CDR3 is made up of 15 amino acids. Germline values: CDR1 MNHEY, CDR2 SVGAGI. The CDR3 nucleotides read TGTGCCAGCAGTTACGGTTCTTCTTCCTACAATGAGCAGTTCTTC. Its translation is CASSYGSSSYNEQFF.

The genes are TRBV12-5 and TRBJ2-2, with TRBD1 as a possible D gene (6 bases). This CDR3 is 15 amino acids long. Germline V gives CDR1 LGHNT, CDR2 FRNRAP. The V end lost 1 base, the J end lost 6 bases, and 12 bases lay between the germline ends. CDR3 sequence: CASGLDPTGSGELFF. The CDR3 region has the DNA TGTGCTAGTGGTTTGGATCCGACAGGTTCCGGGGAGCTGTTTTTT.

This clone was seen a handful of times. V is TRBV2 and J is TRBJ1-2, with unresolved D. This CDR3 is 15 amino acids long. CDR1 is SNHLY and CDR2 is FYNNEI in the germline V gene. V was shortened by 0 bases and J by 3 bases, with 11 bases between the two germline ends. The CDR3 sequence is CASSEAPWADYGYTF. The CDR3 DNA sequence: TGTGCCAGCAGTGAAGCGCCGTGGGCAGACTATGGCTACACCTTC.

This sequence joins TRBV25-1 and TRBJ1-5; no clear D gene. The V gene's germline CDR1 is MGHDK and CDR2 SYGVNS. The V end lost 4 bases, the J end lost 1 base, and 11 bases lay between the germline ends. The CDR3 covers 15 residues. The CDR3 sequence is CASSGGLLSNQPQHF. In DNA, the CDR3 is TGTGCCAGCAGTGGTGGGCTGTTGAGCAATCAGCCCCAGCATTTT.

The chain recombines TRBV3-1 (or the pseudogene TRBV3-2) with TRBJ2-5; 8 bases line up with TRBD2. The CDR3 has 18 residues. The V gene's germline CDR1 is LGHDT and CDR2 YNNKEL (reference sequence). Unmatched junction bases numbered 10, after V lost 0 bases and J lost 1 base. Written as DNA, the CDR3 is TGTGCCAGCAGCCAAGATTTGGAGCGGGAGCAAAGCCAAGAGACCCAGTACTTC. It encodes CASSQDLEREQSQETQYF.

This clone was found a few times. V is TRBV5-4 and J is TRBJ1-2; D is possibly TRBD1 (5 bases). The CDR3 runs to 15 residues. The germline CDR1 and CDR2 sequences are SGHNT and YYREEE (reference sequence). Trimming removed 0 bases from V and 2 bases from J, with 11 bases in between. Here the CDR3 reads CASSLEQGRNYGYTF. The CDR3 nucleotides read TGTGCCAGCAGCTTGGAGCAGGGACGGAACTATGGCTACACCTTC.